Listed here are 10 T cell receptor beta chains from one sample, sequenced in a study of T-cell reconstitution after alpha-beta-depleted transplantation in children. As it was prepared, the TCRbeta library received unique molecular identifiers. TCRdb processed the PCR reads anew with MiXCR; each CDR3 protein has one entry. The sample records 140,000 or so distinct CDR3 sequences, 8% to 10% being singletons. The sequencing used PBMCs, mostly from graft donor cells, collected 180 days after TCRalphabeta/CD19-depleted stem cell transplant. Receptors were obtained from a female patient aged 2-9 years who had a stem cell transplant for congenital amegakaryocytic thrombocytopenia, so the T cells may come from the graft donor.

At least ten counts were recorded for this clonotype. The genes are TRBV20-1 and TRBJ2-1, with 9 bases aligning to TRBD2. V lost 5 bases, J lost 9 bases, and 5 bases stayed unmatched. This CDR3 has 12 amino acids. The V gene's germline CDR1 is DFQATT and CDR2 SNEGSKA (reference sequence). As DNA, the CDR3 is TGCAGTGCTCAGGGACTAGCTTTTGAGCAGTTCTTC. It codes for CSAQGLAFEQFF.

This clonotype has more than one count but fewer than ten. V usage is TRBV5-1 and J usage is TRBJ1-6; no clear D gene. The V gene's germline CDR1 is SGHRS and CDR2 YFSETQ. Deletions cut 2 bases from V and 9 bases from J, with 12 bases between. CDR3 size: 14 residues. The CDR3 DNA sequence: TGCGCCAGCAGCTTTGCGGAAAGAGGTTCACCCCTCCACTTT. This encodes CASSFAERGSPLHF.

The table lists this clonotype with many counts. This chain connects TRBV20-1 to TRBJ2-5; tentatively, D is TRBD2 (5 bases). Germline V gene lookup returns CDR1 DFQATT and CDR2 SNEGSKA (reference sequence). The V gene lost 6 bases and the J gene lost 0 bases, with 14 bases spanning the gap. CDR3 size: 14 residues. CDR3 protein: CSAPGSAYQETQYF. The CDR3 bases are TGCAGTGCGCCGGGTAGCGCGTACCAAGAGACCCAGTACTTC.

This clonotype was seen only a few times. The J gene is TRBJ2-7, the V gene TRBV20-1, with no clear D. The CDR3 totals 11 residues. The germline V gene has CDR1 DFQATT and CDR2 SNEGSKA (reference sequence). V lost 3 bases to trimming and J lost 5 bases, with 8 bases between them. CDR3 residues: CSASHGDEQYF. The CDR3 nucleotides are TGCAGTGCTAGTCACGGCGACGAGCAGTACTTC.

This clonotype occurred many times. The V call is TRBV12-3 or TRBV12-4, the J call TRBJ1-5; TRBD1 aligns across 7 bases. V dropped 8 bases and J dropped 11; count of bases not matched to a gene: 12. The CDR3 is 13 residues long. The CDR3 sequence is CASSVGRGQTQHF. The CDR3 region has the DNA TGTGCCAGCTCTGTAGGTCGGGGACAGACCCAGCATTTT.

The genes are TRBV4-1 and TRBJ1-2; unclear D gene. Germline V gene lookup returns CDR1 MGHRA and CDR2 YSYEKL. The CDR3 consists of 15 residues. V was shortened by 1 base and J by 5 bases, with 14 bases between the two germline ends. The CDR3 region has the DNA TGCGCCAGCAGCCAAGTCCCCCCTCTGAGGTATGGCTACACCTTC. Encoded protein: CASSQVPPLRYGYTF.

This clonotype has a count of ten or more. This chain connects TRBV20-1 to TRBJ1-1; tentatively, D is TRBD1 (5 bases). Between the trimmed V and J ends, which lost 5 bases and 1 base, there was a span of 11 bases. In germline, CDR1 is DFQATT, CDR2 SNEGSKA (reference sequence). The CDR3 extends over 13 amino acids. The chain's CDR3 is CSAGFGANTEAFF. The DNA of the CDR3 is TGCAGTGCTGGGTTTGGGGCGAACACTGAAGCTTTCTTT.

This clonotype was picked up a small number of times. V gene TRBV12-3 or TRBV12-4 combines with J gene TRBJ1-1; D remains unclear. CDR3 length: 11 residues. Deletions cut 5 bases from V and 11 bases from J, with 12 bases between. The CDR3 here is CASSSRVKAFF. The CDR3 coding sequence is TGTGCCAGCAGTAGCCGAGTAAAGGCTTTCTTT.

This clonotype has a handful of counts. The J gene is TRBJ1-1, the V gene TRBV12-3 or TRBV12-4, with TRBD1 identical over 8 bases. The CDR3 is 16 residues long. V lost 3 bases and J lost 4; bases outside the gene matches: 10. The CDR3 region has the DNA TGTGCCAGCAGTTTTACATACGGACAGGGTAGCACTGAAGCTTTCTTT. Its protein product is CASSFTYGQGSTEAFF.

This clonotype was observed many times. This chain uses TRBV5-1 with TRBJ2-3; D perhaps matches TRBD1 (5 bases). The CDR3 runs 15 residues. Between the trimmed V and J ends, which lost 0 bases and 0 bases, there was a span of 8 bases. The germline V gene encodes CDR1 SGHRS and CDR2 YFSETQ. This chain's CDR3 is CASSLATGSTDTQYF. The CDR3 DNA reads TGCGCCAGCAGCTTGGCCACAGGAAGCACAGATACGCAGTATTTT.